These 24 T cell receptor beta chains share one sample of origin, sequenced in a study of cytomegalovirus exposure and HLA in healthy donors. Primers included in the PCR were 60 Vbeta and 13 Jbeta primers. Clones were sequenced by immunoSEQ multiplex PCR, and TCRdb holds only the in-frame ones, with some missing. Altogether 150,000 to 200,000 clones are present, about 80% being singletons, with the ten largest covering around a tenth. The source material was PBMCs. All receptors derive from a man aged 18-30 years in good health and CMV-seropositive.

This clone came up a few times. The gene calls are TRBV6-1 and TRBJ1-5; perhaps TRBD1 as D (6 bases). The CDR3 contains 14 residues. Germline CDR1 reads MNHNS; CDR2 reads SASEGT. The germline V and J ends were trimmed by 7 bases and 3 bases, with 13 bases remaining between them. The CDR3 bases are TGTGCCAGCACCTCTGGACAGCACAATCAGCCCCAGCATTTT. This codes for CASTSGQHNQPQHF.

The V and J genes are TRBV5-6 and TRBJ1-4; possibly TRBD1 for D (6 bases). V lost 4 bases to trimming and J lost 7 bases, with 14 bases between them. Germline V gives CDR1 SGHDT, CDR2 YYEEEE. The CDR3 is 14 amino acids. The CDR3 DNA sequence: TGTGCCAGCAGCCCCAGGGGCATGGGTGAAAAACTGTTTTTT. Translated: CASSPRGMGEKLFF.

The chain carries TRBV29-1 and TRBJ1-1; possible D gene TRBD1, 5 bases. The CDR3 has 12 residues. CDR1 SQVTM and CDR2 ANQGSEA come from the germline V gene. The CDR3 here is CSPTRDTTEAFF. CDR3 nucleotide sequence: TGCAGTCCCACCAGGGATACTACTGAAGCTTTCTTT. Drawing the rest from reference TRBV29-1 and TRBJ1-1, the complete variable domain is SAVISQKPSRDICQRGTSLTIQCQVDSQVTMMFWYRQQPGQSLTLIATANQGSEATYESGFVIDKFPISRPNLTFSTLTVSNMSPEDSSIYLCSPTRDTTEAFFGQGTRLTVV.

The CDR3 nucleotides read TGCGCCAGCAGCCAGGACAGGCTTAATCAGCCCCAGCATTTT. Residues: CASSQDRLNQPQHF. This chain links TRBV4-1 with TRBJ1-5; TRBD1 agrees at 7 bases. This CDR3 has 14 amino acids. Per the germline V gene, CDR1 is MGHRA and CDR2 is YSYEKL. With 3 bases clipped from V and 4 bases from J, the junction kept 3 bases outside the gene matches.

The gene calls are TRBV6-1 and TRBJ1-5, with 9 bases aligning to TRBD1. J gave up 6 bases and V 6 bases, and 9 bases lay outside the gene matches. CDR1 MNHNS and CDR2 SASEGT come from the germline V gene. The CDR3 contains 15 residues. DNA for the CDR3: TGTGCCAGCAGGACCGGAGGGACAGGGTCTCAGCCCCAGCATTTT. Protein sequence: CASRTGGTGSQPQHF.

J is TRBJ2-3 and V is TRBV7-6; D ambiguous. The CDR3 contains 17 residues. Looked up from germline, CDR1 is SGHVS and CDR2 is FNYEAQ. With 4 bases removed from V and 2 bases from J, the gap between germline ends came to 19 bases. For the CDR3, the DNA is TGTGCCAGCAGCTCTTACACTATGGTACCGTACACAGATACGCAGTATTTT. This gives the protein CASSSYTMVPYTDTQYF.

The rearrangement uses TRBV7-9 and TRBJ2-5, with 8 bases lining up with TRBD1. Germline CDR1 is SEHNR and CDR2 is FQNEAQ (reference sequence). The CDR3 contains 15 residues. Trimming removed 3 bases from V and 5 bases from J; junction bases left unmatched: 8. The CDR3 loop is CASSFPPGGWETQYF. The DNA for the CDR3 is TGTGCCAGCAGCTTCCCGCCAGGGGGCTGGGAGACCCAGTACTTC. The full variable domain, rest sourced from reference TRBV7-9 and TRBJ2-5, is DTGVSQNPRHKITKRGQNVTFRCDPISEHNRLYWYRQTLGQGPEFLTYFQNEAQLEKSRLLSDRFSAERPKGSFSTLEIQRTEQGDSAMYLCASSFPPGGWETQYFGPGTRLLVL.

The V call is TRBV6-5, the J call TRBJ1-1, with D unclear. Per germline, CDR1 MNHEY and CDR2 SVGAGI. This CDR3 is 14 amino acids long. Trimming cost V 5 bases and J 6 bases, with 16 bases left between them. The CDR3 nucleotides are TGTGCCAGCAGTGAAGAGCTGGGGAGGGCTGAAGCTTTCTTT. This encodes CASSEELGRAEAFF.

This chain links TRBV30 with TRBJ2-1; D is possibly TRBD1 (8 bases). Germline V CDR1 and CDR2: GTSNPN, SVGIG (reference sequence). The V and J ends lost 5 bases and 1 base respectively, with 18 bases between them. This CDR3 comprises 16 residues. CDR3 nucleotide sequence: TGTGCCTGGCCCCGGACAGGGAGGGCGTCCTACAATGAGCAGTTCTTC. Protein: CAWPRTGRASYNEQFF.

V is TRBV28 and J is TRBJ2-1; perhaps TRBD2 as D (6 bases). Germline CDR1 MDHEN, CDR2 SYDVKM. V was pared by 3 bases and J by 4 bases, with 13 bases between. This CDR3 is 15 amino acids long. The CDR3 region is CASSLVGAGYNEQFF. CDR3 sequence (DNA): TGTGCCAGCAGTTTGGTAGGGGCGGGGTACAATGAGCAGTTCTTC. The full variable domain, its missing parts supplied by reference TRBV28 and TRBJ2-1, is DVKVTQSSRYLVKRTGEKVFLECVQDMDHENMFWYRQDPGLGLRLIYFSYDVKMKEKGDIPEGYSVSREKKERFSLILESASTNQTSMYLCASSLVGAGYNEQFFGPGTRLTVL.

The chain carries TRBV5-5 and TRBJ1-3, with D possibly TRBD1 on 6 matching bases. The germline V gene has CDR1 SGHKS and CDR2 YYEKEE (reference sequence). The CDR3 contains 15 residues. V was clipped by 1 base and J by 3 bases, with 11 bases between them. CDR3: CASSLNRAGGNTIYF. The CDR3 coding sequence is TGTGCCAGCAGCTTGAACAGGGCGGGTGGAAACACCATATATTTT.

V is TRBV29-1 and J is TRBJ1-2; a possible D gene is TRBD1 (5 bases). V shed 0 bases and J shed 4 bases, with 12 bases lying between them. The germline V gene has CDR1 SQVTM and CDR2 ANQGSEA. This CDR3 contains 14 residues. CDR3 sequence reads: CSVEEWSGPYGYTF. Here the CDR3 DNA reads TGCAGCGTTGAAGAATGGTCAGGGCCCTATGGCTACACCTTC.

This chain uses TRBV2 with TRBJ2-5; a possible D gene is TRBD1 (6 bases). The CDR3 runs to 13 residues. Trimming stripped 2 bases from V and 5 bases from J, with 9 bases between. In germline, CDR1 is SNHLY, CDR2 FYNNEI. For the CDR3, the DNA is TGTGCCAGCAGTGAAACAGGGATGGAGACCCAGTACTTC. Translation gives CASSETGMETQYF.

The count of this clone is one. The chain uses TRBV6-5 and TRBJ2-7, with TRBD1 as a possible D gene (6 bases). CDR1 and CDR2 from the germline V gene are MNHEY and SVGAGI. V shed 5 bases and J shed 2 bases, with 13 bases lying between them. The CDR3 spans 14 residues. The CDR3 coding sequence is TGTGCCAGCAGTGATTTGGCAGGGGCCTACGAGCAGTACTTC. Residues: CASSDLAGAYEQYF.

The rearrangement joins TRBV4-1 to TRBJ2-7; D gene uncertain. CDR3 length equals 14 residues. The V and J ends lost 2 bases and 5 bases respectively, with 13 bases between them. Germline CDR1 reads MGHRA; CDR2 reads YSYEKL. The CDR3 loop is CASSQYAAAHEQYF. The CDR3 nucleotides are TGCGCCAGCAGCCAATACGCGGCAGCCCACGAGCAGTACTTC.

The chain carries TRBV4-1 and TRBJ2-1; 12 nucleotides line up with TRBD2. The length of the CDR3 is 16 residues. Trimming at V came to 6 bases and at J to 3 bases, leaving 6 bases not matched to a gene. Germline assignment: CDR1 MGHRA and CDR2 YSYEKL. In nucleotides, the CDR3 is TGCGCCAGCAGTCAGACTAGCGGGAGACTCTACAATGAGCAGTTCTTC. Encoded protein: CASSQTSGRLYNEQFF.

The J gene is TRBJ2-1, the V gene TRBV19; D might be TRBD2 (6 bases). Germline V lookup: CDR1 LNHDA, CDR2 SQIVND (reference sequence). V was trimmed by 6 bases and J by 2 bases, leaving 20 bases between them. The CDR3 has 17 amino acids. The CDR3 is CASSHGTEWGAYNEQFF. CDR3 coding DNA: TGTGCCAGTAGCCACGGGACGGAGTGGGGGGCCTACAATGAGCAGTTCTTC.

This clone was picked up one time. The rearrangement links TRBV11-1 to TRBJ1-1, with D tentatively TRBD1 (5 bases). The germline V gene has CDR1 SGHAT and CDR2 FQDESV (reference sequence). Trimming removed 4 bases at V and 0 bases at J, with 12 bases between. The CDR3 loop spans 15 amino acids. The CDR3 coding sequence is TGTGCCAGCAGCTCGGGGGTTAGGATGAACACTGAAGCTTTCTTT. Residues: CASSSGVRMNTEAFF.

This sequence joins TRBV19 and TRBJ2-3, with 10 bases identical to TRBD1. Germline V CDR1 and CDR2: LNHDA, SQIVND (reference sequence). J gave up 2 bases and V 5 bases, and 1 base lay outside the gene matches. This CDR3 contains 14 residues. The CDR3 DNA reads as TGTGCCAGTAGTGGGACAGGGGACACAGATACGCAGTATTTT. Its translation is CASSGTGDTDTQYF.

This rearrangement joins TRBV2 to TRBJ1-2; D uncertain. The CDR3 covers 14 residues. V was pared by 4 bases and J by 6 bases, with 15 bases between. Germline V gene data show CDR1 as SNHLY and CDR2 as FYNNEI. The CDR3 DNA is TGTGCCAGCAGTGGGAGGAGGGAGGGTGATGGCTACACCTTC. Amino acid sequence: CASSGRREGDGYTF. The full variable domain, in which reference TRBV2 and TRBJ1-2 provide the parts outside the CDR3, is EPEVTQTPSHQVTQMGQEVILRCVPISNHLYFYWYRQILGQKVEFLVSFYNNEISEKSEIFDDQFSVERPDGSNFTLKIRSTKLEDSAMYFCASSGRREGDGYTFGSGTRLTVV.

The chain is built from TRBV30 and TRBJ2-7, with 9 bases lining up with TRBD2. Losses at the gene ends were 4 bases for V and 0 bases for J; bases not matched to a gene: 1. The germline V gene encodes CDR1 GTSNPN and CDR2 SVGIG (reference sequence). The CDR3 runs 13 residues. CDR3 in amino acids: CAWTSGDSYEQYF. CDR3 in DNA: TGTGCCTGGACTAGCGGGGACTCCTACGAGCAGTACTTC. The whole variable domain, filled in from reference TRBV30 and TRBJ2-7, reads SQTIHQWPATLVQPVGSPLSLECTVEGTSNPNLYWYRQAAGRGLQLLFYSVGIGQISSEVPQNLSASRPQDRQFILSSKKLLLSDSGFYLCAWTSGDSYEQYFGPGTRLTVT.

This clone was picked up a small number of times. The chain couples TRBV28 to TRBJ1-3; D may be TRBD1 (6 bases). This CDR3 has 15 amino acids. Trimming removed 3 bases at V and 1 base at J, with 10 bases between. Germline assignment: CDR1 MDHEN and CDR2 SYDVKM. CDR3 protein: CASSLDRGSGNTIYF. The DNA of the CDR3 is TGTGCCAGCAGTTTGGACAGAGGTTCTGGAAACACCATATATTTT.

This clone showed up just once. The chain has TRBV10-1 and TRBJ2-1; a possible D gene is TRBD1 (6 bases). Germline V lookup: CDR1 WNHNN, CDR2 SYGVQD (reference sequence). The V end was cut by 8 bases, the J end by 4 bases, with 12 bases between. The CDR3 length is 13 residues. DNA for the CDR3: TGCGCCAGCGACAGGCGATTTTACAATGAGCAGTTCTTC. This translates into CASDRRFYNEQFF.

The count of this clone is one. The J gene is TRBJ2-4, the V gene TRBV25-1; D might be TRBD2 (6 bases). The CDR3 loop spans 15 amino acids. Trimming took 7 bases from V and 3 from J, leaving 16 bases between them. Germline V gene data show CDR1 as MGHDK and CDR2 as SYGVNS. The DNA of the CDR3 is TGTGCCAGCAACCCCCCCGGGGGAAACAAAAACATTCAGTACTTC. Amino acid sequence: CASNPPGGNKNIQYF. The whole variable domain, filled in from reference TRBV25-1 and TRBJ2-4, reads EADIYQTPRYLVIGTGKKITLECSQTMGHDKMYWYQQDPGMELHLIHYSYGVNSTEKGDLSSESTVSRIRTEHFPLTLESARPSHTSQYLCASNPPGGNKNIQYFGAGTRLSVL.